Listed here are 30 T cell receptor beta chains from one sample, sequenced in a study of T cell responses to AZD1222 COVID-19 vaccine. Produced via immunoSEQ multiplex PCR; TCRdb's table is partial and in-frame only. Found here are tens of thousands of clones, 70% to 90% of them singletons; the top ten hold 16%. The material was peripheral blood, obtained on day 0 of AZD1222 vaccination. Receptor source: an adult in good health.

The chain uses TRBV6-5 and TRBJ1-1; D is undetermined. The CDR3 is 13 amino acids. Trimming pared 0 bases from V and 10 bases from J, leaving 12 bases between. Germline V gene lookup returns CDR1 MNHEY and CDR2 SVGAGI. CDR3 coding DNA: TGTGCCAGCAGTTACTCCAGGACGGCGCGAGCTTTCTTT. Protein: CASSYSRTARAFF.

V gene TRBV5-4 combines with J gene TRBJ1-2; TRBD1 aligns across 7 bases. CDR1 SGHNT and CDR2 YYREEE come from the germline V gene (reference sequence). The CDR3 runs 15 residues. V was clipped by 5 bases and J by 5 bases; unmatched bases: 12. The CDR3: CASSRGQDSTYGYTF. CDR3 nucleotide sequence: TGTGCCAGCAGTCGAGGACAGGACTCCACATATGGCTACACCTTC.

The chain couples TRBV5-1 to TRBJ2-7; 8 positions match TRBD1. V gave up 0 bases and J gave up 6 bases; unmatched junction bases: 2. The CDR3 loop spans 13 amino acids. Per the germline V gene, CDR1 is SGHRS and CDR2 is YFSETQ. The CDR3 sequence: CASSLADRAEQYF. CDR3 DNA sequence: TGCGCCAGCAGCTTGGCGGACAGGGCCGAGCAGTACTTC. Combining the CDR3 with reference TRBV5-1 and TRBJ2-7 gives the whole variable domain KAGVTQTPRYLIKTRGQQVTLSCSPISGHRSVSWYQQTPGQGLQFLFEYFSETQRNKGNFPGRFSGRQFSNSRSEMNVSTLELGDSALYLCASSLADRAEQYFGPGTRLTVT.

The chain couples TRBV6-1 to TRBJ2-7; no clear D gene. Trimming took off 6 bases at V and 0 bases at J, with 9 bases between the two ends. The CDR3 consists of 13 residues. CDR1 MNHNS and CDR2 SASEGT come from the germline V gene. The CDR3 DNA reads TGTGCCAGCAGCCCAATACACTCCTACGAGCAGTACTTC. It yields the protein CASSPIHSYEQYF.

This rearrangement joins TRBV2 to TRBJ1-1, with 7 bases identical to TRBD1. The length of the CDR3 is 14 residues. The germline gives CDR1 SNHLY, CDR2 FYNNEI. After removal of 7 bases from V and 5 bases from J, the junction contained 10 bases not matched to a gene. The CDR3 DNA sequence: TGTGCCAGCACTAGGACAGGAAAGGAAACTGAAGCTTTCTTT. This translates into CASTRTGKETEAFF.

This clone was seen only once. The chain is built from TRBV2 and TRBJ1-2, with 8 bases that match TRBD1. J lost 8 bases, V lost 0 bases, and 5 bases had no gene match. This CDR3 region has 14 residues. Per the germline V gene, CDR1 is SNHLY and CDR2 is FYNNEI. CDR3 coding DNA: TGTGCCAGCAGTGAAGCTGGACAGGGCAGGGGCTACACCTTC. Translation gives CASSEAGQGRGYTF.

The rearrangement joins TRBV28 to TRBJ2-7, with D hard to call. This CDR3 is built from 12 residues. Looked up from germline, CDR1 is MDHEN and CDR2 is SYDVKM. V lost 10 bases and J lost 3, with 13 bases in between. The CDR3 region is CATGRNGYEQYF. CDR3 coding DNA: TGTGCCACGGGCCGTAATGGCTACGAGCAGTACTTC.

The chain couples TRBV10-3 to TRBJ1-2, with D possibly being TRBD1 (5 bases). CDR1 and CDR2 (germline): ENHRY, SYGVKD. CDR3 length: 15 residues. The V end lost 3 bases, the J end lost 4 bases, and 15 bases lay between the germline ends. The CDR3 DNA reads as TGTGCCATCAGTGACTCAGGCGGGACTAGCTATGGCTACACCTTC. Translating it yields CAISDSGGTSYGYTF.

The V call is TRBV14, the J call TRBJ1-4, with 7 bases identical to TRBD1. In germline, CDR1 is SGHDN, CDR2 FVKESK. The CDR3 covers 16 residues. Trimming cost V 2 bases and J 0 bases; bases outside gene matches: 3. The CDR3 nucleotides are TGTGCCAGCAGCCAAAGGCAGGGGGCAACTAATGAAAAACTGTTTTTT. As protein: CASSQRQGATNEKLFF.

This sequence joins TRBV6-5 and TRBJ2-1; TRBD2 might be the D (6 bases). Germline CDR1 is MNHEY and CDR2 is SVGAGI. V lost 2 bases and J lost 6, with 11 bases in between. The CDR3 covers 14 residues. The CDR3 here is CASSYVGGGNEQFF. The CDR3 nucleotides read TGTGCCAGCAGTTACGTGGGAGGCGGCAATGAGCAGTTCTTC.

This clone was detected only once. The rearrangement uses TRBV28 and TRBJ2-3, with D tentatively TRBD1 (6 bases). The CDR3 consists of 13 residues. Looked up from germline, CDR1 is MDHEN and CDR2 is SYDVKM. V lost 3 bases and J lost 6, with 10 bases in between. The CDR3 DNA reads as TGTGCCAGCAGTTTTAGGACAGTGGATACGCAGTATTTT. Translating it yields CASSFRTVDTQYF.

The V gene is TRBV19, the J gene TRBJ1-5, with 9 bases that match TRBD1. The trim removed 5 bases at V and 7 bases at J, leaving 18 bases unmatched. The length of the CDR3 is 18 residues. The V gene's germline CDR1 is LNHDA and CDR2 SQIVND (reference sequence). CDR3 amino acids: CASSSSLRTGVFRQPQHF. The CDR3 DNA reads as TGTGCCAGTAGTTCATCATTAAGGACAGGGGTGTTCAGACAGCCCCAGCATTTT.

The chain employs TRBV6-5 and TRBJ2-2; a weak D match, TRBD1 (6 bases). The V gene lost 7 bases and the J gene lost 5 bases, with 17 bases spanning the gap. CDR3 length: 15 residues. Germline V gene data show CDR1 as MNHEY and CDR2 as SVGAGI. CDR3 amino acids: CASTTQGFETGELFF. CDR3 nucleotide sequence: TGTGCCAGCACCACGCAGGGGTTCGAGACCGGGGAGCTGTTTTTT.

The chain employs TRBV6-5 and TRBJ2-1; TRBD2 is a possible D gene (5 bases). CDR3 size: 14 residues. The V end lost 7 bases, the J end lost 4 bases, and 14 bases lay between the germline ends. From germline, CDR1 is MNHEY and CDR2 SVGAGI. The CDR3 region is CASMERALYNEQFF. CDR3 coding DNA: TGTGCCAGCATGGAGAGGGCGTTGTACAATGAGCAGTTCTTC.

The V and J genes are TRBV6-5 and TRBJ1-2; TRBD1 might be the D (6 bases). The V end was cut by 2 bases, the J end by 3 bases, with 10 bases between. The CDR3 loop spans 14 amino acids. Germline values: CDR1 MNHEY, CDR2 SVGAGI. In nucleotides, the CDR3 is TGTGCCAGCAGTTACACAGGGACGGACTATGGCTACACCTTC. This translates into CASSYTGTDYGYTF.

The chain combines TRBV9 with TRBJ1-4; 7 bases are a match to TRBD1. Germline-derived CDR1 and CDR2 are SGDLS and YYNGEE. There are 16 residues in the CDR3. Germline trimming cut 0 bases from V and 0 bases from J; bases unmatched to any gene: 2. In DNA form, the CDR3 reads TGTGCCAGCAGCGTAGGGACAGGAGCAACTAATGAAAAACTGTTTTTT. This codes for CASSVGTGATNEKLFF.

This chain joins TRBV28 and TRBJ1-4; 7 bases align to TRBD1. Germline trimming cut 4 bases from V and 4 bases from J; bases unmatched to any gene: 6. The CDR3 runs to 15 residues. Germline CDR1 is MDHEN and CDR2 is SYDVKM. CDR3 sequence (DNA): TGTGCCAGCAGTTCGGCGGGGACAGATAATGAAAAACTGTTTTTT. It codes for CASSSAGTDNEKLFF.

The CDR3 coding sequence is TGTGCTAGTGCCCTCGATGCAGGCTACAATGAGCAGTTCTTC. This gives the protein CASALDAGYNEQFF. The rearrangement links TRBV12-5 to TRBJ2-1; D is undetermined. The V gene's germline CDR1 is LGHNT and CDR2 FRNRAP. The CDR3 totals 14 residues. The V and J ends lost 7 bases and 3 bases respectively, with 13 bases between them.

This chain links TRBV28 with TRBJ2-7; D remains ambiguous. Trimming shortened V by 2 bases and J by 7 bases, and 9 bases separated the two germline ends. The CDR3 has 12 amino acids. Germline V CDR1 and CDR2: MDHEN, SYDVKM. The CDR3 sequence: CASSLKALEQYF. The CDR3 DNA reads TGTGCCAGCAGTTTAAAGGCATTGGAGCAGTACTTC.

This chain uses TRBV5-6 with TRBJ2-1; D is uncertain. Germline V gene data show CDR1 as SGHDT and CDR2 as YYEEEE. The germline V and J ends were trimmed by 2 bases and 6 bases, with 12 bases remaining between them. This CDR3 region has 14 residues. The CDR3 spells CASSLVDALNEQFF. The CDR3 DNA follows: TGTGCCAGCAGCTTAGTGGACGCCCTCAATGAGCAGTTCTTC.

The chain has TRBV11-3 and TRBJ2-7, with 8 positions matching TRBD2. With V trimmed by 1 base and J by 3 bases, 5 bases remained unmatched. The germline V gene has CDR1 SGHNT and CDR2 YENEEA. The CDR3 sequence is 15 residues long. The CDR3 loop is CASSLGEGTSYEQYF. DNA of the CDR3: TGTGCCAGCAGCTTAGGCGAGGGGACTAGCTACGAGCAGTACTTC.

This clone was found once. The V and J genes are TRBV4-3 and TRBJ2-2, with D unresolved. Trimming took off 4 bases at V and 7 bases at J, with 10 bases between the two ends. CDR1 LGHNA and CDR2 YSLEER come from the germline V gene. The CDR3 runs to 13 residues. CDR3 region: CASSRSSGGELFF. The CDR3 region has the DNA TGCGCCAGCAGCCGATCTTCCGGCGGGGAGCTGTTTTTT.

This chain uses TRBV5-4 with TRBJ2-7; D perhaps matches TRBD2 (6 bases). The CDR3 extends over 14 amino acids. Germline values: CDR1 SGHNT, CDR2 YYREEE (reference sequence). Deletions cut 0 bases from V and 3 bases from J, with 10 bases between. As DNA, the CDR3 is TGTGCCAGCAGCTTGGGAGGGGAGGTCTACGAGCAGTACTTC. Translation: CASSLGGEVYEQYF.

In nucleotides, the CDR3 is TGTGCCAGCAGCCAGGCCCGGGGGGAGACCCAGTACTTC. Protein: CASSQARGETQYF. J is TRBJ2-5 and V is TRBV4-2; perhaps TRBD2 as D (6 bases). Germline V gene data show CDR1 as LGHNA and CDR2 as YNFKEQ. Trimming left V 3 bases short and J 5 bases short, with 10 bases between. The CDR3 runs 13 residues.

This CDR3 is CASSLDYGDTQYF. The DNA for the CDR3 is TGTGCCAGCAGCTTAGACTACGGAGATACGCAGTATTTT. The genes are TRBV7-3 and TRBJ2-3; maybe TRBD2 (5 bases). Trimming stripped 2 bases from V and 5 bases from J, with 8 bases between. There are 13 residues in the CDR3. Germline V CDR1 and CDR2: SGHTA, FQGTGA.

V gene TRBV20-1 combines with J gene TRBJ1-5; D not certain. The V end lost 3 bases, the J end lost 4 bases, and 7 bases lay between the germline ends. The V gene's germline CDR1 is DFQATT and CDR2 SNEGSKA (reference sequence). There are 12 residues in the CDR3. The CDR3: CSASRRNQPQHF. The DNA of the CDR3 is TGCAGTGCTAGTCGGAGAAATCAGCCCCAGCATTTT.

The CDR3 reads CASSQEVAGKNNSPLHF. In nucleotides, the CDR3 is TGTGCCAGCAGCCAAGAGGTGGCAGGGAAAAATAATTCACCCCTCCACTTT. The rearrangement uses TRBV4-2 and TRBJ1-6; maybe TRBD1 (5 bases). The V and J ends lost 0 bases and 5 bases respectively, with 14 bases between them. Germline CDR1 and CDR2: LGHNA and YNFKEQ. CDR3 length: 17 residues.

V and J are TRBV28 and TRBJ2-7; 12 bases fit TRBD2. Germline CDR1 and CDR2: MDHEN and SYDVKM. The CDR3 runs 18 residues. After removal of 2 bases from V and 0 bases from J, the junction contained 8 bases not matched to a gene. The CDR3 nucleotides are TGTGCCAGCAGTTTAGAGACTAGCGGGAGACCCAGCTCCTACGAGCAGTACTTC. Translating gives CASSLETSGRPSSYEQYF.

As to this clone: A much larger clone differs from this one at a single base, so this may be a read error. The chain uses TRBV28 and TRBJ1-2, with TRBD1 matching over 7 bases. Germline CDR1 and CDR2: MDHEN and SYDVKM. This CDR3 contains 13 residues. After removal of 2 bases from V and 4 bases from J, the junction contained 1 base not matched to a gene. Here the CDR3 DNA reads TGTGCCAGCAGTTTAGAGGGGGCCTATGGCTACACCTTC. Its protein product is CASSLEGAYGYTF.

The CDR3 loop is CAWPTGCSVSIYF. For the CDR3, the DNA is TGTGCCTGGCCTACAGGGTGCTCGGTGTCCATATATTTT. The rearrangement links TRBV9 to TRBJ1-3; possibly TRBD1 for D (6 bases). V lost 10 bases and J 11 bases, leaving 22 bases between the germline ends. Germline values: CDR1 SGDLS, CDR2 YYNGEE. The CDR3 is 13 amino acids.